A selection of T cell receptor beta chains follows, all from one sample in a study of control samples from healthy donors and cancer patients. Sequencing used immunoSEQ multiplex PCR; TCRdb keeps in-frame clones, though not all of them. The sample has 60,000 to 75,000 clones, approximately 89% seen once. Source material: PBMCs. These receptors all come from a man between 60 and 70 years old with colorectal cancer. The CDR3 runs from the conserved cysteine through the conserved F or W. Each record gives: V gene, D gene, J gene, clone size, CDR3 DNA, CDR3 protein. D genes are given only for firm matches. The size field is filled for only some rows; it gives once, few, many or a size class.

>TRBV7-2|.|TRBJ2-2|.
TGTGCCAGCAGCTTCCAGACGAACACCGGGGAGCTGTTTTTT
CASSFQTNTGELFF
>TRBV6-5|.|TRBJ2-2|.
TGTGCCAGCAGAAACAGGTTGAACACCGGGGAGCTGTTTTTT
CASRNRLNTGELFF
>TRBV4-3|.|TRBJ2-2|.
TGCGCCAGCAGCCAAGATTGGGGCACCGGGGAGCTGTTTTTT
CASSQDWGTGELFF
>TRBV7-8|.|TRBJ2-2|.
TGTGCCAGCAGCGCGGGGACCTTGAACACCGGGGAGCTGTTTTTT
CASSAGTLNTGELFF
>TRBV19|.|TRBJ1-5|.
TGTGCCAGTAGTATAGCGAAGATACAGGGTTATAGCAATCAGCCCCAGCATTTT
CASSIAKIQGYSNQPQHF
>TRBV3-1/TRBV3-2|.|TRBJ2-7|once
TGTGCCAGCAGCCAAGCGGCCACAGAAGGGTACGAGCAGTACTTC
CASSQAATEGYEQYF
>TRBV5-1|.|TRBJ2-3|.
TGCGCCAGCAGCTTGGCCGGGTACACAGATACGCAGTATTTT
CASSLAGYTDTQYF
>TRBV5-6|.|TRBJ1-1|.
TGTGCCAGCAGCACCGGACAGACAATGAACACTGAAGCTTTCTTT
CASSTGQTMNTEAFF
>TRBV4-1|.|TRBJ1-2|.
TGCGCCAGCAGCCAAGAAAGAGGGATTGCCGGCGGCTACACCTTC
CASSQERGIAGGYTF
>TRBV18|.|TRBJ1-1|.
TGTGCCAGCTCACTCGGGGGGGGCACTGAAGCTTTCTTT
CASSLGGGTEAFF
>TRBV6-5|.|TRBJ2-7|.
TGTGCCAGCAGGGGGGTCGCGGGTTCGGGGGAGCAGTACTTC
CASRGVAGSGEQYF
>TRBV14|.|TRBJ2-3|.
TGTGCCAGCAGCCTATTCACAGATACGCAGTATTTT
CASSLFTDTQYF
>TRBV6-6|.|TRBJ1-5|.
TGTGCCAGCAGTCAAGGGTCCCGCAATCAGCCCCAGCATTTT
CASSQGSRNQPQHF
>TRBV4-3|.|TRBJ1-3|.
TGCGCCAGCAGCCAGTTGAAAGGAAACACCATATATTTT
CASSQLKGNTIYF
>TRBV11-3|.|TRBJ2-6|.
TGTGCCAGCAGCTCCCTCGGGTCTGGGGCCAACGTCCTGACTTTC
CASSSLGSGANVLTF
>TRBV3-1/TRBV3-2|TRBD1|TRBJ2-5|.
TGTGCCAGCAGCCAGCCCGGGACAGGGGGCCGGGAGACCCAGTACTTC
CASSQPGTGGRETQYF
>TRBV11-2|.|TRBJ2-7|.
TGTGCCAGCAGCTTGAGCCCCGTCGGCTCCTACGAGCAGTACTTC
CASSLSPVGSYEQYF
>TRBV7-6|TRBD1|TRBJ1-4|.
TGTGCCAGCAGCTTAACCGACAGGGCGGCGGAAAAACTGTTTTTT
CASSLTDRAAEKLFF
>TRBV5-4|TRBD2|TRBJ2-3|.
TGTGCCAGCAGTCCCCGAATAGCGGGAGTGAGCACAGATACGCAGTATTTT
CASSPRIAGVSTDTQYF
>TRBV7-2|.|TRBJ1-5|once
TGTGCCAGCAGCTTAGGACAGTCCAATCAGCCCCAGCATTTT
CASSLGQSNQPQHF
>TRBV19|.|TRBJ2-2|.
TGTGCCAGTAGCCCCGGGACAAGGGGTACCGGGGAGCTGTTTTTT
CASSPGTRGTGELFF
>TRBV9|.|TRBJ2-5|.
TGTGCCAGCAGCGTAGATGGGACTGCAATGGAGACCCAGTACTTC
CASSVDGTAMETQYF
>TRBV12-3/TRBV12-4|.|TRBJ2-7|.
TGTGCCAGCGGGGGGCCAGTCTCCTACGAGCAGTACTTC
CASGGPVSYEQYF
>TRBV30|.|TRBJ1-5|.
TGTGCCTGGAGTGTGTCTATCAATCAGCCCCAGCATTTT
CAWSVSINQPQHF